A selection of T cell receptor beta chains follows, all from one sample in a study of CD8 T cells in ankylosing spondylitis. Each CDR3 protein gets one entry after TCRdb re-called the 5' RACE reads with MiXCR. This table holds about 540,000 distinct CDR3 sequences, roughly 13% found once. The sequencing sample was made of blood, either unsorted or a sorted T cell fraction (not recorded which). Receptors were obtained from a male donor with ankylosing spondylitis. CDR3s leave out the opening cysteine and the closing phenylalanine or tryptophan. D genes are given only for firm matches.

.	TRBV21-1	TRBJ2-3	ASSKHRVRTDTQY
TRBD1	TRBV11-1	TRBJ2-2	ASSLQGATAGELF
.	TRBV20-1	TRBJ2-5	SASIFSRALQETQY
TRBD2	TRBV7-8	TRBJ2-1	ASSLYEGGLASSYNEQF
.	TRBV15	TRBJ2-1	ATSREGAEGEQF
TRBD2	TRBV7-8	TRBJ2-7	ASSPSGKDEQY
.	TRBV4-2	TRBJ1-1	ASSPLRYNTEAF
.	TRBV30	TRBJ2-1	AWTRTSSYNEQF
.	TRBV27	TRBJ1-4	ASSFRGHNEKLF
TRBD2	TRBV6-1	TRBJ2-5	ASLARLAGETQY
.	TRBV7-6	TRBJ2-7	ASTLRDNYEQY
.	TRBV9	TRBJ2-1	ASSVGWGVYNEQF
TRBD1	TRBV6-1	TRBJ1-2	ASSATWTGDYT
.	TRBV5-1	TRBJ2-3	ASWPADTQY
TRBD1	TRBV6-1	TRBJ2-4	ASRSRDRVAKNIQY
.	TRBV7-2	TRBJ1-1	ASSIGAQKGAF
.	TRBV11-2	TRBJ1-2	ASSKLVDGGHGYT
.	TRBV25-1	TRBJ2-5	ASARGLASGEETQY
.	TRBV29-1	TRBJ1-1	SVDRGKNTEAF
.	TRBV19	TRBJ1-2	ASSSGFGYGYT
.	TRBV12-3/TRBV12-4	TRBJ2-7	ASSGYGEQY
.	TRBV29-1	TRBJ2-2	SASTGSSPGELF
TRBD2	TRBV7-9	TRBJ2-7	ASRDSGRDEQY
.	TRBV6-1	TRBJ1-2	ASTPRGGAYGYT
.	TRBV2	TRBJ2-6	ASSDKGRHGANVLT
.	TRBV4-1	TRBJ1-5	ASSRRENQPQH
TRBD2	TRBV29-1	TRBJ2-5	SVDLASGQETQY
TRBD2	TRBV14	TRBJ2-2	ASSQDNWGLAAGELF
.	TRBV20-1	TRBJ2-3	SASARGGASTDTQY
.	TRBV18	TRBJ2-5	ASSPGAETQY
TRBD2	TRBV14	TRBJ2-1	ASSTWTSGSNEQF
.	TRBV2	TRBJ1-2	ASSSHTGPLEGYT
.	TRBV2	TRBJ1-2	ASSERYYGYT
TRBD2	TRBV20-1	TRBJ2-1	SARRGLAGPNEQF
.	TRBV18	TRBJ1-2	ASSPRTSDNYGYT
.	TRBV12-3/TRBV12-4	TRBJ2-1	ASSLFLSRGEQF
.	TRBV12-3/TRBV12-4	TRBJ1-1	ASSLALIGDTEAF